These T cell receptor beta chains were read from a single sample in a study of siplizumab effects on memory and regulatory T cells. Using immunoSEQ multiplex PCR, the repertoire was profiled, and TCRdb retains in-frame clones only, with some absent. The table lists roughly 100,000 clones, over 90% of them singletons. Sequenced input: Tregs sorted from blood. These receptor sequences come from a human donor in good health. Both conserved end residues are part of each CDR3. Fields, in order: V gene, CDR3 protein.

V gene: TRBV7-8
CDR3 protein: CASSLVDAGVGNEQFF

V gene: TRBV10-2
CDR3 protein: CASSESSQPQHF

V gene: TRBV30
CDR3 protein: CAWSPPNEQFF

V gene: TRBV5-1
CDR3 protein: CASRGGNRSSYEQYF

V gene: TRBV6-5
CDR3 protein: CASTRYSGANVLTF

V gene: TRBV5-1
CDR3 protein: CASSSTSGTDTQYF

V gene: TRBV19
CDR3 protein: CASSRTGGNQPQHF

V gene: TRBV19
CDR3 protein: CASSPLLTNYGYTF

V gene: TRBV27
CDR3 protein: CASSLLPGVDTQYF

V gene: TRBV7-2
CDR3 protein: CASSFTGGPYEQYF

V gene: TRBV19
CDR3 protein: CASSVTGTGSETQYF

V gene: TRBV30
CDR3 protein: CATGLAGGRTDTQYF

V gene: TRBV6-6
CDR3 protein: CASSYSSLGANYGYTF

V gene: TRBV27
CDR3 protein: CASSPRMQPATNEKLFF

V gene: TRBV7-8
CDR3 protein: CASSLGGLGNQPQHF

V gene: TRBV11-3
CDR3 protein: CASSYTGTYSYNEQFF

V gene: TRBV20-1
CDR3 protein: CSALTDTQYF

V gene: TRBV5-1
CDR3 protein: CASSPSGQETQYF

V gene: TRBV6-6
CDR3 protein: CASSPRGGFQETQYF

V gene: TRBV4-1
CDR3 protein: CASSQEPLGARGIQYF

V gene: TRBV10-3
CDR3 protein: CAISPGQYNEQFF

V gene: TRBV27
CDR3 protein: CASSSAASTDTQYF

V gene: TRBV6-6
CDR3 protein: CASSYLVGEQFF

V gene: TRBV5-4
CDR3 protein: CASSAGLAGGPVYDEQYF

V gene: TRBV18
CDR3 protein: CASSLLPGSRGNTQYF

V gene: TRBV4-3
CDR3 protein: CASSQDRGYGYTF

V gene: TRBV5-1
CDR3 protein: CASSFEGAYGYTF